This TCR beta chain was sequenced for a study of blood T cell repertoires in COVID-19. For the study at large: The analysed material was cDNA or gDNA that came from T cells, B-cell-depleted T cells, or PBMCs.

Measured with immunoSEQ multiplex PCR; TCRdb has only the in-frame clones, and not every one. The sample carries a few hundred thousand clones, 89% recorded once. The source is a woman in her forties who had recovered from COVID-19. Sequencing was done on a sample of peripheral blood.

The CDR3 DNA follows: TGTGCCAGCAACCCCTCGGGGTCTGATAATTCACCCCTCCACTTT. It codes for CASNPSGSDNSPLHF. The chain uses TRBV2 and TRBJ1-6, with D hard to call. V was pared by 7 bases and J by 5 bases, with 15 bases between. This CDR3 is built from 15 residues. Germline CDR1 and CDR2: SNHLY and FYNNEI.